This T cell receptor beta chain was retrieved from a study of CD8+ T cells in alopecia areata. Sorting of PBMCs yielded the CD4+ and CD8+ T cells. Germline CDR1 is WNHNN and CDR2 is SYGVQD (reference sequence). The CDR3 spans 16 residues. Trimming pared 7 bases from V and 0 bases from J, leaving 16 bases between. cDNA reverse transcribed from extracted RNA served as the sequencing template. The data were produced by immunoSEQ multiplex PCR, yet TCRdb's version contains in-frame clones alone and is incomplete. Of some 210,000 clones detected, 50% to 70% appear once; the ten largest clones hold 0.45%. This sequence originates from a human donor with alopecia areata. Source: CD4+ T cells sorted from blood, taken at week 0. The chain couples TRBV10-1 to TRBJ2-4; D might be TRBD1 (6 bases). Here the CDR3 DNA reads TGCGCCAGCAAGACAACAGGGAGACTAGCCAAAAACATTCAGTACTTC. It translates to CASKTTGRLAKNIQYF.